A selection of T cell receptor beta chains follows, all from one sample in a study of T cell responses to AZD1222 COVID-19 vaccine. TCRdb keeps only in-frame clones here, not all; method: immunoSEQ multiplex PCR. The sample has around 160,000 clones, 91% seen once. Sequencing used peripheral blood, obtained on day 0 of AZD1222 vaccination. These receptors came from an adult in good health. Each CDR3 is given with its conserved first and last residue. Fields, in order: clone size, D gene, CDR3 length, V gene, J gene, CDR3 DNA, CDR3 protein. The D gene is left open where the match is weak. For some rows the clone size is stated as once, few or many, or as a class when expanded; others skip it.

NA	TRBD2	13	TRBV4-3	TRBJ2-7	TGCGCCAGCAGCCAAGATCGGGAGGCCGAGCAGTACTTC	CASSQDREAEQYF
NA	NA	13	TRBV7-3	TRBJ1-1	TGTGCCAGCAGCCACGACAGGCGGGCTGAAGCTTTCTTT	CASSHDRRAEAFF
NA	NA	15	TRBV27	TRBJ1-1	TGTGCCAGCAGTTTATCCCGCGGGGGCACCACTGAAGCTTTCTTT	CASSLSRGGTTEAFF
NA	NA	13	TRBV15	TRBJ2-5	TGTGCCACCAGCACAAGGACAGAAGAGACCCAGTACTTC	CATSTRTEETQYF
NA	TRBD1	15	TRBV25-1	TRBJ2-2	TGTGCCAGTGAAATGGGGACAGTGAACACCGGGGAGCTGTTTTTT	CASEMGTVNTGELFF
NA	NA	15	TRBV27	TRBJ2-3	TGTGCCAGCGCCGGCCTTAGCCCTCGCACAGATACGCAGTATTTT	CASAGLSPRTDTQYF
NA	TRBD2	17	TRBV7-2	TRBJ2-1	TGTGCCAGCAGCTCCCTCCCCCTAGCGGAGTACAGTGTTGAGCAGTTCTTC	CASSSLPLAEYSVEQFF
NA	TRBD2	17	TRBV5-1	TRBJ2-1	TGCGCCAGCAGCTTGGGGTTCACTAGCGGGTCATACAATGAGCAGTTCTTC	CASSLGFTSGSYNEQFF
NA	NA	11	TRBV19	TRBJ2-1	TGTGCCAGTACTCTACACGGGGAGCAGTTCTTC	CASTLHGEQFF
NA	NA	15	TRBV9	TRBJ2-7	TGTGCCAGCAGCGTAGAGGGCGGAACAACCTACGAGCAGTACTTC	CASSVEGGTTYEQYF
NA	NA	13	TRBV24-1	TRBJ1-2	TGTGCCACCAGTGATTCCGGTCTTTATGGCTACACCTTC	CATSDSGLYGYTF
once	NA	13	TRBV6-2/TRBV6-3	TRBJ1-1	TGTGCCAGCAGTACCGACCACAGCGCTGAAGCTTTCTTT	CASSTDHSAEAFF
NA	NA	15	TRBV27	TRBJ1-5	TGTGCCACGGGGGGCGGCGGCAGGGGAGGACAGCCCCAGCATTTT	CATGGGGRGGQPQHF
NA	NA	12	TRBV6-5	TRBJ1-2	TGTGCCAGCAGCGCATCGGGGCAAGGCTACACCTTC	CASSASGQGYTF
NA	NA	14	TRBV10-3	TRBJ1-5	TGTGCCATCAGTGATCTGGGGCCGGAACAGCCCCAGCATTTT	CAISDLGPEQPQHF
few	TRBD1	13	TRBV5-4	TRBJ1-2	TGTGCCAGCAGAGCACAGGGGGATTATGGCTACACCTTC	CASRAQGDYGYTF
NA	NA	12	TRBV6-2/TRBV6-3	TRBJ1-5	TGTGCCAGCAGTTCCACAAATCAGCCCCAGCATTTT	CASSSTNQPQHF
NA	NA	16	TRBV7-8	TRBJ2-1	TGTGCCAGCAGCTCCCCAGCGGGCGGAGGTTACAATGAGCAGTTCTTC	CASSSPAGGGYNEQFF
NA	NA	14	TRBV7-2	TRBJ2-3	TGTGCCAGCAGCTTAGGGCAGAGCACAGATACGCAGTATTTT	CASSLGQSTDTQYF
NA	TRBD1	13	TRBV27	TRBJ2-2	TGTGCCAGCAGCTCGACAGGGCCCGGGGAGCTGTTTTTT	CASSSTGPGELFF
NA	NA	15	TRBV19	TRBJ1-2	TGTGCCAGTATGTATAGGGAGACCTGGAACTATGGCTACACCTTC	CASMYRETWNYGYTF
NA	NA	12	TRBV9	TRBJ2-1	TGTGCCAGCGCCGGGGCATACAATGAGCAGTTCTTC	CASAGAYNEQFF
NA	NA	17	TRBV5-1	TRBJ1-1	TGCGCCAGCAGCTTGTCCCCCCAGGTAGATCTGAACACTGAAGCTTTCTTT	CASSLSPQVDLNTEAFF
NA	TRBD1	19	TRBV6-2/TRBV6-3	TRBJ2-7	TGTGCCAGCAGTTACCTACAGGGGGCAGGGACTAACCGAGCTTACGAGCAGTACTTC	CASSYLQGAGTNRAYEQYF
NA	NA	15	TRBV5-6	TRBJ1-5	TGTGCCAGCAGCTTGGCCGGGGGTGAATGGCAGCCCCAGCATTTT	CASSLAGGEWQPQHF
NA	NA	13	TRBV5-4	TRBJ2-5	TGTGCCAGCAGCCACGGGACTCCCGAGACCCAGTACTTC	CASSHGTPETQYF
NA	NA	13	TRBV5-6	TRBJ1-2	TGTGCCAGCAGCTCGGATCGGAGCTATGGCTACACCTTC	CASSSDRSYGYTF
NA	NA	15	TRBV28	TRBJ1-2	TGTGCCAGCAGTTTATCCGCCCAGGGGTGGGATGGCTACACCTTC	CASSLSAQGWDGYTF
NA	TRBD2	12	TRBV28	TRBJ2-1	TGTGCCAGCACTGGACTAGCGGGAGTAAAGTTCTTC	CASTGLAGVKFF
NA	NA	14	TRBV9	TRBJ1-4	TGTGCCAGCAGCGTAGGAACCCCTAATGAAAAACTGTTTTTT	CASSVGTPNEKLFF
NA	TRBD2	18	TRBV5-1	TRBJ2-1	TGCGCCAGCGCCTTTAGCGGGAGGGCCGTTCGAACCTACAATGAGCAGTTCTTC	CASAFSGRAVRTYNEQFF
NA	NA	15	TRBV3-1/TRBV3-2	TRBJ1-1	TGTGCCAGCAGACGACTGGCAGGGATGGGCACTGAAGCTTTCTTT	CASRRLAGMGTEAFF
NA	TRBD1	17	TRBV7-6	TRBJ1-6	TGTGCCAGCAGCCCCGGGACGCGGACAGGTAGCAATTCACCCCTCCACTTT	CASSPGTRTGSNSPLHF
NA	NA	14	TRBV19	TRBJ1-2	TGTGCCAGCAGTAGTAAGGCCATCAACTATGGCTACACCTTC	CASSSKAINYGYTF
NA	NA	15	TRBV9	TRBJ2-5	TGTGCCAGCACCGGACGTGGGGGATTCGGAGAGACCCAGTACTTC	CASTGRGGFGETQYF
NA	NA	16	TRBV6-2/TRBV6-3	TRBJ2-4	TGTGCCAGCAGTTACTCTAGGGGAATAAGCCTAAACATTCAGTACTTC	CASSYSRGISLNIQYF
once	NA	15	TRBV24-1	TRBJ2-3	TGTGCCACCAGCCCCTATTCTTCCAGCACAGATACGCAGTATTTT	CATSPYSSSTDTQYF
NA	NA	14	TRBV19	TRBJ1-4	TGTGCCAGTATGGCCTCTGCAACTAATGAAAAACTGTTTTTT	CASMASATNEKLFF
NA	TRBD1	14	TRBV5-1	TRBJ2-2	TGCGCCAGCAGCTGGACAGGGGGCACCGGGGAGCTGTTTTTT	CASSWTGGTGELFF
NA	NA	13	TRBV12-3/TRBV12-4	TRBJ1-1	TGTGCCAGCACCAAAAGGTCGACCACTGAAGCTTTCTTT	CASTKRSTTEAFF
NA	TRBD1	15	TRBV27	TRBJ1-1	TGTGCCAGCAGTCCACAGGGGGCTTGGCCCACTGAAGCTTTCTTT	CASSPQGAWPTEAFF
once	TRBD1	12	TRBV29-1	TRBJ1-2	TGCAGCGTTTCGACAGGGGAAGAAGGCTACACCTTC	CSVSTGEEGYTF